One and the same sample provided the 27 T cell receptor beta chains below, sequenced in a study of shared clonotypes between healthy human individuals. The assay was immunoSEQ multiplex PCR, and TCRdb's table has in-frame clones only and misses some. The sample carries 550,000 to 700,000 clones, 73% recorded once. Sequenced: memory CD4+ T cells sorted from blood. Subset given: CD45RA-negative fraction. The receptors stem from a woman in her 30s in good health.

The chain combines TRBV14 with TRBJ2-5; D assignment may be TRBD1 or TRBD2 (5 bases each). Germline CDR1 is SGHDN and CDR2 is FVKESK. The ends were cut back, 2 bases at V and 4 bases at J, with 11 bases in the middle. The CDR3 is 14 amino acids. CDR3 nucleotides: TGTGCCAGCAGCCAACAGGGAGTCGTAGAGACCCAGTACTTC. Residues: CASSQQGVVETQYF.

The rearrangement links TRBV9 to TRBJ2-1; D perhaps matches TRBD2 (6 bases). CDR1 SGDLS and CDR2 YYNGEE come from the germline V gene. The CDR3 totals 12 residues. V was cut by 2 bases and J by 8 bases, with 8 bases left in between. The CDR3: CASSVGGYEQFF. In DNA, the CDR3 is TGTGCCAGCAGCGTTGGAGGGTATGAGCAGTTCTTC.

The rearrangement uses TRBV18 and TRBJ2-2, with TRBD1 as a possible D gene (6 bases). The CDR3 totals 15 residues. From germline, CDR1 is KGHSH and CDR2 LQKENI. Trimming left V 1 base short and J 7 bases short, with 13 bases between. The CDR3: CASSPRTDSGGELFF. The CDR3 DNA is TGTGCCAGCTCACCACGGACAGACTCGGGCGGGGAGCTGTTTTTT.

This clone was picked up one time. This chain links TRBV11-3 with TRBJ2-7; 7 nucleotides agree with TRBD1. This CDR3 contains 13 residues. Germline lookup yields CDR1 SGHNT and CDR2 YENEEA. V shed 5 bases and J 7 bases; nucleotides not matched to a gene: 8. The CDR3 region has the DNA TGTGCCAGCAGCCCCCCGGGACAGAGAGAGCAGTACTTC. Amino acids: CASSPPGQREQYF. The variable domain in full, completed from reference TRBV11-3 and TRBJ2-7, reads EAGVVQSPRYKIIEKKQPVAFWCNPISGHNTLYWYLQNLGQGPELLIRYENEEAVDDSQLPKDRFSAERLKGVDSTLKIQPAELGDSAVYLCASSPPGQREQYFGPGTRLTVT.

This CDR3 is CASSFSGSYTQYF. As DNA, the CDR3 is TGCGCCAGCAGCTTTAGCGGGAGTTATACGCAGTATTTT. The chain couples TRBV5-1 to TRBJ2-3; 9 positions match TRBD2. Per germline, CDR1 SGHRS and CDR2 YFSETQ. Trimming cost V 2 bases and J 7 bases; bases outside gene matches: 2. The CDR3 runs 13 residues.

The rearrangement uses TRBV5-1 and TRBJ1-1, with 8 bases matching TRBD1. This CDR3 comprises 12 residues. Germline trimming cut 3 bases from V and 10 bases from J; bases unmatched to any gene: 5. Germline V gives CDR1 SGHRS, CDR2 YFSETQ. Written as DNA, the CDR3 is TGCGCCAGCAGCTCGGACAGGGTGGGAGCTTTCTTT. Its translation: CASSSDRVGAFF.

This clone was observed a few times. The CDR3 nucleotides read TGCGCCAGCAGCTTGTCTAGCGGGAGTGCGATAGATACGCAGTATTTT. It encodes CASSLSSGSAIDTQYF. V and J are TRBV5-1 and TRBJ2-3, with 10 bases lining up with TRBD2. The V and J ends lost 1 base and 5 bases, in that order; junction bases with no gene match: 7. The length of the CDR3 is 16 residues. Germline V lookup: CDR1 SGHRS, CDR2 YFSETQ.

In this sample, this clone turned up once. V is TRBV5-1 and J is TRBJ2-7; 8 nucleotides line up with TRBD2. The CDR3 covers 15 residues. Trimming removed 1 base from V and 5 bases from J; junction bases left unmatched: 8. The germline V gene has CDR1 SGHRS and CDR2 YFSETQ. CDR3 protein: CASSLLAGEFHEQYF. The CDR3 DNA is TGCGCCAGCAGCTTGCTAGCGGGTGAATTCCACGAGCAGTACTTC.

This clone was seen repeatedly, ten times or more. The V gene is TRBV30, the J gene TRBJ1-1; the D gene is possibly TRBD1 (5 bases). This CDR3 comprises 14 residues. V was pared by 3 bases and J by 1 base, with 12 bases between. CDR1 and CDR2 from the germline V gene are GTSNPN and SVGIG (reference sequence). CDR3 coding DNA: TGTGCCTGGAGCCTCGGGGCACCGAACACTGAAGCTTTCTTT. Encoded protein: CAWSLGAPNTEAFF. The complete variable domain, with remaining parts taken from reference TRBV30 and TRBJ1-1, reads SQTIHQWPATLVQPVGSPLSLECTVEGTSNPNLYWYRQAAGRGLQLLFYSVGIGQISSEVPQNLSASRPQDRQFILSSKKLLLSDSGFYLCAWSLGAPNTEAFFGQGTRLTVV.

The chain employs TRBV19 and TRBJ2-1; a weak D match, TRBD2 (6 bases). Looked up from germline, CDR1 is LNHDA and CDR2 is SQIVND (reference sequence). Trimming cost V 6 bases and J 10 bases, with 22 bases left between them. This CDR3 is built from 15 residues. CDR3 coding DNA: TGTGCCAGTAGCGCGCCGCAACTAGCTTTCGGCGAGCAGTTCTTC. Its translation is CASSAPQLAFGEQFF.

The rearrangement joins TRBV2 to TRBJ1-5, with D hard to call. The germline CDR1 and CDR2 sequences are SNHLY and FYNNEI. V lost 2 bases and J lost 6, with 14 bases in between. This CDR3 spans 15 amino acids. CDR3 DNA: TGTGCCAGCAGTGAAAAGGATACCAACCGTCAGCCCCAGCATTTT. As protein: CASSEKDTNRQPQHF.

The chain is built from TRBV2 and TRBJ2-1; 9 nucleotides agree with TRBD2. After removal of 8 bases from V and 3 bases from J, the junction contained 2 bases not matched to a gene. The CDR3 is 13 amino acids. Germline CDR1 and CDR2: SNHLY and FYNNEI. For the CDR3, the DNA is TGTGCCAGCTATAGCGGGGGCTACAATGAGCAGTTCTTC. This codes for CASYSGGYNEQFF.

The CDR3 region is CASTTGQGGFQYF. CDR3 bases: TGTGCCAGCACCACGGGACAGGGGGGCTTTCAGTACTTC. The chain links TRBV5-6 to TRBJ2-4; 11 bases are a match to TRBD1. The CDR3 has 13 amino acids. Trimming at V came to 6 bases and at J to 11 bases, leaving 7 bases not matched to a gene. Per germline, CDR1 SGHDT and CDR2 YYEEEE. Based on the CDR3 plus reference TRBV5-6 and TRBJ2-4, the full variable domain is DAGVTQSPTHLIKTRGQQVTLRCSPKSGHDTVSWYQQALGQGPQFIFQYYEEEERQRGNFPDRFSGHQFPNYSSELNVNALLLGDSALYLCASTTGQGGFQYFGAGTRLSVL.

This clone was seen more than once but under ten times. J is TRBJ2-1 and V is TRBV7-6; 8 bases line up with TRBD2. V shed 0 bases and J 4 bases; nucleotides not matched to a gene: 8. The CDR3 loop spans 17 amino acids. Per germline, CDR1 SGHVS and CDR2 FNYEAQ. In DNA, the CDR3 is TGTGCCAGCAGCTTAGCCGGAGCGGGAGAGACTTACAATGAGCAGTTCTTC. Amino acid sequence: CASSLAGAGETYNEQFF.

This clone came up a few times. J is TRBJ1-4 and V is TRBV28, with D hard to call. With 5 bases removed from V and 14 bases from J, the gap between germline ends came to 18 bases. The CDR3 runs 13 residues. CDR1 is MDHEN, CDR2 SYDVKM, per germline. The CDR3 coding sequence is TGTGCCAGCAGTATTCCGGGGAAAAATAGGCTGTTTTTT. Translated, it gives CASSIPGKNRLFF.

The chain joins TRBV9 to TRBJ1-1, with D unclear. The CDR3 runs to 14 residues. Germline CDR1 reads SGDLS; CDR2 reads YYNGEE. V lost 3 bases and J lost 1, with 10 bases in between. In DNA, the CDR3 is TGTGCCAGCAGCGAAGACGCGGGGAACACTGAAGCTTTCTTT. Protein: CASSEDAGNTEAFF.

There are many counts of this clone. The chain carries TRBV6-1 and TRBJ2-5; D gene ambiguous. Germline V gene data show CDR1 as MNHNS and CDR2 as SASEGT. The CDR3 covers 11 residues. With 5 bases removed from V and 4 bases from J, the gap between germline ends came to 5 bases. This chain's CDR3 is CASSHGETQYF. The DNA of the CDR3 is TGTGCCAGCAGTCACGGAGAGACCCAGTACTTC.

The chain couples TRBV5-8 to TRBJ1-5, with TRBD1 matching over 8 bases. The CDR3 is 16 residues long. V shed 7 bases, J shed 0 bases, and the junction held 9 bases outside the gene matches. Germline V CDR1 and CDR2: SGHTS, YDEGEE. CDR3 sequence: CASVLTGDLSNQPQHF. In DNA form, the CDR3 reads TGTGCCAGCGTCCTGACAGGGGACCTTAGCAATCAGCCCCAGCATTTT.

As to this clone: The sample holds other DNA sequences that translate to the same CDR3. CDR3: CASSEWTGVNQPQHF. DNA for the CDR3: TGTGCCAGCAGTGAATGGACAGGGGTTAATCAGCCCCAGCATTTT. J is TRBJ1-5 and V is TRBV6-1, with 9 bases aligning to TRBD1. J was trimmed by 4 bases and V by 2 bases; bases with no gene match: 3. Per the germline V gene, CDR1 is MNHNS and CDR2 is SASEGT. The CDR3 runs 15 residues.

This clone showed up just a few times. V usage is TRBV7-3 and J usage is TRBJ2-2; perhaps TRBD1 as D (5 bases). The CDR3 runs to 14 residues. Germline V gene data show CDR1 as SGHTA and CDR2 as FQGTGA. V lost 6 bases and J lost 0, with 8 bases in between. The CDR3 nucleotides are TGTGCCAGCAGACAGGCGCCGAACACCGGGGAGCTGTTTTTT. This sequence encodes CASRQAPNTGELFF.

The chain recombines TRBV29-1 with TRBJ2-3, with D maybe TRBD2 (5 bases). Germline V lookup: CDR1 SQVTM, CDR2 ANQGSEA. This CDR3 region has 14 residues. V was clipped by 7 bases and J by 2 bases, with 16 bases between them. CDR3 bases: TGCAGCGCCCGCCGGGGTGGATTCACAGATACGCAGTATTTT. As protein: CSARRGGFTDTQYF.

The CDR3 DNA follows: TGTGCCAGCAGCTTAAGGGCGGGAACGTCCCACAATGAGCAGTTCTTC. Translating gives CASSLRAGTSHNEQFF. The chain employs TRBV7-9 and TRBJ2-1; maybe TRBD2 (6 bases). This CDR3 is 16 amino acids long. Trimming left V 2 bases short and J 5 bases short, with 16 bases between. Germline-derived CDR1 and CDR2 are SEHNR and FQNEAQ (reference sequence).

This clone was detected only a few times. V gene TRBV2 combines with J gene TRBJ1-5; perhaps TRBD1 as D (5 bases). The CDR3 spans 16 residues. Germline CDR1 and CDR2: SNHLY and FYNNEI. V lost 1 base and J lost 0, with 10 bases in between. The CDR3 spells CASSEGGAYSNQPQHF. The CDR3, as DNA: TGTGCCAGCAGTGAAGGCGGGGCTTATAGCAATCAGCCCCAGCATTTT.

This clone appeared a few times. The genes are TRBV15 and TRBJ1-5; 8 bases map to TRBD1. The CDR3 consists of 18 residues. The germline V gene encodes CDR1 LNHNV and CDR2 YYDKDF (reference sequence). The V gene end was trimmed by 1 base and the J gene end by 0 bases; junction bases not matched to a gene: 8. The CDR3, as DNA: TGTGCCACCAGCAGAGGGACAGGGTACTTCGATAGCAATCAGCCCCAGCATTTT. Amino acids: CATSRGTGYFDSNQPQHF.

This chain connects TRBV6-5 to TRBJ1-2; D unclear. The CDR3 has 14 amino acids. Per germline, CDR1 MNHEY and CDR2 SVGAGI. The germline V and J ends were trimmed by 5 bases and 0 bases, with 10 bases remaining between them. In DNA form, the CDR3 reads TGTGCCAGCAGTGGCGTTTCTACTAACTATGGCTACACCTTC. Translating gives CASSGVSTNYGYTF.

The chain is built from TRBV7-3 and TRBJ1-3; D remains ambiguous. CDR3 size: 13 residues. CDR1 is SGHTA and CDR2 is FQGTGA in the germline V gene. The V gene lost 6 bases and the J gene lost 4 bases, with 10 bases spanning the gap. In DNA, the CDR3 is TGTGCCAGCAGTGAAGGGTCAGGAAACACCATATATTTT. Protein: CASSEGSGNTIYF.

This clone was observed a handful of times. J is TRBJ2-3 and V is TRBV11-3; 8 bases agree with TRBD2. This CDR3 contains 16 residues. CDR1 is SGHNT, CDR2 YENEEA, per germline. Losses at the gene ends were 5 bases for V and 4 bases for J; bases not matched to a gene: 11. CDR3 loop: CASSKNGGAVPDTQYF. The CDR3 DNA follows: TGTGCCAGCAGCAAAAACGGGGGGGCCGTCCCAGATACGCAGTATTTT.